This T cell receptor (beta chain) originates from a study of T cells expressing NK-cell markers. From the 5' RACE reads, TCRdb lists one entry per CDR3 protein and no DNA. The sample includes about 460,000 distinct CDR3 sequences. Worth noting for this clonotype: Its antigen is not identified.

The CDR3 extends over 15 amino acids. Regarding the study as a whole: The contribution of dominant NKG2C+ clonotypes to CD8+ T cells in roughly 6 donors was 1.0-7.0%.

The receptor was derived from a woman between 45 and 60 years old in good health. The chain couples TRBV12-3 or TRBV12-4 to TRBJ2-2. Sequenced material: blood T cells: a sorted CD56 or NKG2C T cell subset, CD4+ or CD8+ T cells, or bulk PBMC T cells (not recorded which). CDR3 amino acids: CASSLGAGRAGELFF.